This TCR beta chain stems from a study of control samples from healthy donors and cancer patients. Trimming removed 4 bases from V and 6 bases from J, with 19 bases in between. The CDR3 has 16 residues. Looked up from germline, CDR1 is MNHEY and CDR2 is SVGAGI. The table came from immunoSEQ multiplex PCR; TCRdb's copy has only in-frame clones and leaves some out. Found here are about 75,000 clones, more than 75% of them singletons; the top ten hold more than 13%. The rearrangement joins TRBV6-5 to TRBJ2-1; the D gene is possibly TRBD2 (6 bases). This TCR was sampled from a man over 45 in good health. The sample taken for sequencing was blood. This chain's CDR3 is CASSCLPGEISNEQFF. The CDR3 DNA follows: TGTGCCAGCAGTTGTCTGCCGGGAGAGATCAGCAATGAGCAGTTCTTC.